Following are 18 T cell receptor beta chains from one sample sequenced in a study of cytomegalovirus exposure and HLA in healthy donors (dated by TCRdb to 2017 to 2019). Library preparation employed the immunoSEQ multiplex PCR assay. A mixture of 60 forward primers for TCR Vbeta segments and 13 reverse primers for TCR Jbeta segments was used in the multiplex PCR. What TCRdb holds here is the immuneACCESS table cut down to in-frame rearrangements. Part of the clones is not present; checked against another copy, under half of the missing clones reflect an unresolved V gene, and the others are unexplained. The sample table shows fewer than 140,000 clones, and about three quarters are seen once. 0.6% to 1% of the sample rests with the top ten. Sequencing was performed on PBMCs. These receptors all stem from a boy aged 10-17 years in good health and CMV-seronegative.

V usage is TRBV30 and J usage is TRBJ2-7; 8 nucleotides agree with TRBD2. CDR1 GTSNPN and CDR2 SVGIG come from the germline V gene (reference sequence). This CDR3 has 14 residues. The V and J ends lost 0 bases and 6 bases, in that order; junction bases with no gene match: 7. CDR3 in amino acids: CAWSVGSGSGEQYF. The CDR3 DNA follows: TGTGCCTGGAGTGTTGGAAGCGGGAGCGGCGAGCAGTACTTC.

The chain uses TRBV4-3 and TRBJ2-3; 9 bases agree with TRBD1. Germline CDR1 is LGHNA and CDR2 is YSLEER. The CDR3 is 16 amino acids. Trimming at V came to 0 bases and at J to 3 bases, leaving 4 bases not matched to a gene. The CDR3 DNA follows: TGCGCCAGCAGCCAAGACCGAGGGACAGGGACAGATACGCAGTATTTT. This codes for CASSQDRGTGTDTQYF.

The chain uses TRBV6-4 and TRBJ2-1; D unclear. CDR1 MRHNA and CDR2 SNTAGT come from the germline V gene. V lost 5 bases and J 10 bases, leaving 18 bases between the germline ends. The CDR3 totals 14 residues. The CDR3 here is CASSLELFEREQFF. The CDR3 bases are TGTGCCAGCAGTCTAGAACTCTTTGAGAGGGAGCAGTTCTTC.

The V gene is TRBV7-2, the J gene TRBJ1-2; D is possibly TRBD1 (5 bases). CDR3 length: 13 amino acids. V dropped 0 bases and J dropped 6 bases, with 8 bases sitting between them. The V gene's germline CDR1 is SGHTA and CDR2 FQGNSA. The CDR3 sequence: CASSLAGDDGYTF. CDR3 nucleotides: TGTGCCAGCAGCTTAGCAGGGGATGATGGCTACACCTTC.

V gene TRBV7-9 combines with J gene TRBJ2-6; 10 positions agree with TRBD1. V dropped 5 bases and J dropped 3; count of bases not matched to a gene: 7. The CDR3 runs 17 residues. Germline-derived CDR1 and CDR2 are SEHNR and FQNEAQ (reference sequence). CDR3 protein: CASSARTGGFGANVLTF. In DNA, the CDR3 is TGTGCCAGCAGCGCTCGGACAGGGGGTTTTGGGGCCAACGTCCTGACTTTC. The whole variable domain, remainder taken from reference TRBV7-9 and TRBJ2-6, is DTGVSQNPRHKITKRGQNVTFRCDPISEHNRLYWYRQTLGQGPEFLTYFQNEAQLEKSRLLSDRFSAERPKGSFSTLEIQRTEQGDSAMYLCASSARTGGFGANVLTFGAGSRLTVL.

The chain employs TRBV10-3 and TRBJ2-7; the match to TRBD2 covers 8 bases. From germline, CDR1 is ENHRY and CDR2 SYGVKD. The ends lost 3 bases at V and 2 bases at J; junction bases unmatched: 3. This CDR3 has 14 residues. CDR3 nucleotides: TGTGCCATCAGTGAACTAGCGGTTACCTACGAGCAGTACTTC. This gives the protein CAISELAVTYEQYF.

The CDR3 nucleotides are TGTGCCAGCAGAAGGACTAGCGGGAAGGTTAGTGAGCAGTTCTTC. Its protein is CASRRTSGKVSEQFF. The chain recombines TRBV6-5 with TRBJ2-1; 12 nucleotides line up with TRBD2. The V segment lost 6 bases and the J segment 9 bases; nucleotides outside the gene matches: 9. CDR1 and CDR2 (germline): MNHEY, SVGAGI. This CDR3 comprises 15 residues.

This clone was seen a single time. V and J are TRBV28 and TRBJ1-5, with 7 bases fitting TRBD1. The CDR3 consists of 18 residues. V lost 5 bases to trimming and J lost 0 bases; unmatched junction nucleotides: 13. Germline CDR1 is MDHEN and CDR2 is SYDVKM. In DNA form, the CDR3 reads TGTGCCAGCAGTCTAACGGACAGGAATCGATATAGCAATCAGCCCCAGCATTTT. Translating it yields CASSLTDRNRYSNQPQHF. Together with reference TRBV28 and TRBJ1-5, the CDR3 gives the full variable domain: DVKVTQSSRYLVKRTGEKVFLECVQDMDHENMFWYRQDPGLGLRLIYFSYDVKMKEKGDIPEGYSVSREKKERFSLILESASTNQTSMYLCASSLTDRNRYSNQPQHFGDGTRLSIL.

CDR3 bases: TGTGCCAGCAGTGAACACGGTGAGCAGTTCTTC. Translated, it gives CASSEHGEQFF. The V and J genes are TRBV6-1 and TRBJ2-1; D call uncertain. Germline V gives CDR1 MNHNS, CDR2 SASEGT. The length of the CDR3 is 11 residues. Trimming left V 2 bases short and J 9 bases short, with 5 bases between.

As regards this clone: Other nucleotide sequences from this sample produce the same CDR3. The V gene is TRBV5-1, the J gene TRBJ2-4, with 7 nucleotides matching TRBD2. This CDR3 comprises 14 residues. The germline gives CDR1 SGHRS, CDR2 YFSETQ. The J segment lost 6 bases and the V segment lost 6 bases, leaving 9 bases of the junction unmatched. The CDR3 DNA is TGCGCCAGCAACTCCGGACTAGGTTCAAACATTCAGTACTTC. This translates into CASNSGLGSNIQYF.

The V call is TRBV6-1, the J call TRBJ2-3, with 8 bases aligning to TRBD1. Germline V gives CDR1 MNHNS, CDR2 SASEGT. J gave up 4 bases and V 6 bases, and 3 bases lay outside the gene matches. CDR3 length: 13 amino acids. The CDR3: CASRLTGADTQYF. The CDR3 bases are TGTGCCAGCAGGCTGACAGGGGCAGATACGCAGTATTTT.

The chain employs TRBV10-3 and TRBJ1-4, with 10 bases fitting TRBD1. With 7 bases clipped from V and 8 bases from J, the junction kept 4 bases outside the gene matches. The CDR3 is made up of 13 amino acids. Looked up from germline, CDR1 is ENHRY and CDR2 is SYGVKD. The CDR3 DNA reads as TGTGCCATCAACCAGGACAGGGGGGAAAAACTGTTTTTT. Translated: CAINQDRGEKLFF.

The rearrangement uses TRBV2 and TRBJ2-7; D gene ambiguous. The CDR3 is 14 residues long. CDR1 and CDR2 (germline): SNHLY, FYNNEI. The V end lost 6 bases, the J end lost 3 bases, and 15 bases lay between the germline ends. DNA of the CDR3: TGTGCCAGCAGGTACGTCGTGAGCCGCTACGAGCAGTACTTC. It specifies CASRYVVSRYEQYF.

This chain uses TRBV2 with TRBJ2-1; D is possibly TRBD1 (6 bases). Trimming removed 6 bases at V and 5 bases at J, with 11 bases between. CDR1 and CDR2 (germline): SNHLY, FYNNEI. The CDR3 has 13 amino acids. The CDR3: CASSHRDNNEQFF. CDR3 sequence (DNA): TGTGCCAGCAGCCACAGGGACAACAATGAGCAGTTCTTC.

The chain is built from TRBV30 and TRBJ2-7; TRBD2 matches at 7 bases. CDR1 and CDR2 (germline): GTSNPN, SVGIG (reference sequence). CDR3 length: 15 amino acids. The junction had 10 bases not matched to a gene; V was cut back by 2 bases and J by 3 bases. CDR3 in DNA: TGTGCCTGGAGTAAGGTCCAGCGGGGTGTCTACGAGCAGTACTTC. This gives the protein CAWSKVQRGVYEQYF.

The CDR3 DNA follows: TGTGCCAGCAGCACCCCGGGATATAATTCACCCCTCCACTTT. Residues: CASSTPGYNSPLHF. The rearrangement links TRBV9 to TRBJ1-6; no definite D call. Deletions cut 4 bases from V and 4 bases from J, with 9 bases between. Looked up from germline, CDR1 is SGDLS and CDR2 is YYNGEE. The CDR3 loop spans 14 amino acids.

This clone was recorded once. The chain is built from TRBV10-3 and TRBJ1-6, with a weak D call TRBD1 (5 bases). In germline, CDR1 is ENHRY, CDR2 SYGVKD. CDR3 size: 15 residues. The V end lost 3 bases, the J end lost 9 bases, and 15 bases lay between the germline ends. This chain's CDR3 is CAISDVVRDSSPLHF. The CDR3 nucleotides are TGTGCCATCAGTGATGTGGTCAGGGATAGTTCACCCCTCCACTTT.

The rearrangement links TRBV5-6 to TRBJ1-1; the D gene is possibly TRBD1 (5 bases). The CDR3 covers 14 residues. Germline-derived CDR1 and CDR2 are SGHDT and YYEEEE. V was shortened by 1 base and J by 5 bases, with 12 bases between the two germline ends. This chain's CDR3 is CASSLSAGKTEAFF. Here the CDR3 DNA reads TGTGCCAGCAGCTTGTCGGCAGGGAAGACTGAAGCTTTCTTT.